This TCR beta chain appears in the sequencing data of a study of blood T cell repertoires in COVID-19. Study-level information: Whether acute or convalescent, the COVID-19 samples came from the United States, Italy and Spain. PBMCs, B-cell-depleted T cells, or T cells provided the cDNA or gDNA that made up the material.

Original processing methods: Reference gene primer amplification in the assay estimated nucleated cell counts. Data came from immunoSEQ multiplex PCR; TCRdb stores just in-frame clones and leaves some out. That table furnishes V, J and clone size, whereas the DNA furnished D and trimming. The sample shows about 80,000 clones, about 91% of them seen only once. This CDR3 comprises 17 residues. The TCR was taken from a man aged 70 or older with active or convalescent COVID-19. Sample: peripheral blood. The chain employs TRBV21-1 and TRBJ2-1; the table calls TRBD2, which could not be checked here. TRBV21-1 is marked as a pseudogene. The CDR3 DNA is TGTGCCAGCAGCCAAAGGTGGCGGGGGGTCTCCTACAATGAGCAGTTCTTC. This gives the protein CASSQRWRGVSYNEQFF.